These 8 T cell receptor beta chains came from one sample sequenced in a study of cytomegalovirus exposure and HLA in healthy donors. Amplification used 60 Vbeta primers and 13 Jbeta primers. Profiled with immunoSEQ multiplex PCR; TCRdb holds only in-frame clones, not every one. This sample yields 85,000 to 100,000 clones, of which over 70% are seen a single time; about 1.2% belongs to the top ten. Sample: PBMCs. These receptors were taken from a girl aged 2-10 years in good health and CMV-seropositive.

The CDR3 spells CAWSGDRTNTEAFF. In DNA form, the CDR3 reads TGTGCCTGGAGTGGTGACAGGACGAACACTGAAGCTTTCTTT. This sequence joins TRBV30 and TRBJ1-1; a weak D match, TRBD1 (6 bases). Germline CDR1 is GTSNPN and CDR2 is SVGIG (reference sequence). V was pared by 1 base and J by 1 base, with 10 bases between. This CDR3 spans 14 amino acids.

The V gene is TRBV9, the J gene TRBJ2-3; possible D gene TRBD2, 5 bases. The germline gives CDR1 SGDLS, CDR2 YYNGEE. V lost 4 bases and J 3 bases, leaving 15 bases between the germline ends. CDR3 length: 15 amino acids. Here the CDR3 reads CASSPTEVGTDTQYF. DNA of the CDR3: TGTGCCAGCAGCCCAACGGAGGTGGGGACAGATACGCAGTATTTT. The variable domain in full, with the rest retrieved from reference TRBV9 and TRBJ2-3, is DSGVTQTPKHLITATGQRVTLRCSPRSGDLSVYWYQQSLDQGLQFLIQYYNGEERAKGNILERFSAQQFPDLHSELNLSSLELGDSALYFCASSPTEVGTDTQYFGPGTRLTVL.

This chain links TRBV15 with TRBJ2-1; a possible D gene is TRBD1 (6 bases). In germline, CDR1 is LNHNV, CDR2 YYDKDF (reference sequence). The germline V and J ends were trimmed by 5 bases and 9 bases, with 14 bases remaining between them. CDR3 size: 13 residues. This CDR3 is CATSGRTVSEQFF. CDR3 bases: TGTGCCACCAGCGGAAGGACAGTAAGTGAGCAGTTCTTC.

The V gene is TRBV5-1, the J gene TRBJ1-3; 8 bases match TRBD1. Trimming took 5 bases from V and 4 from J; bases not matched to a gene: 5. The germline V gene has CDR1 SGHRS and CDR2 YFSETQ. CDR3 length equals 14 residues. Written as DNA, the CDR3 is TGCGCCAGCAGACGGGACAGGTCGGGAAACACCATATATTTT. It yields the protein CASRRDRSGNTIYF.

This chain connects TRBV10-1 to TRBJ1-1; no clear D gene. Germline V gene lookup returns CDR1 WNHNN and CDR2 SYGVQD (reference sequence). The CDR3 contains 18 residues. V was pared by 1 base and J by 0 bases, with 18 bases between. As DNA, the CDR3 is TGCGCCAGCAGTGAGTTGAGGGCCACCGAATGCCTGAACACTGAAGCTTTCTTT. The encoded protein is CASSELRATECLNTEAFF.

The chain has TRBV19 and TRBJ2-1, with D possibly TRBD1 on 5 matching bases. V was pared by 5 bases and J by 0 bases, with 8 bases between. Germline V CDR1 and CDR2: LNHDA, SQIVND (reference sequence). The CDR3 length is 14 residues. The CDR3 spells CASSGQGSYNEQFF. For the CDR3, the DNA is TGTGCCAGTAGTGGCCAGGGCTCCTACAATGAGCAGTTCTTC. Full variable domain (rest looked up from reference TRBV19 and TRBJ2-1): DGGITQSPKYLFRKEGQNVTLSCEQNLNHDAMYWYRQDPGQGLRLIYYSQIVNDFQKGDIAEGYSVSREKKESFPLTVTSAQKNPTAFYLCASSGQGSYNEQFFGPGTRLTVL.

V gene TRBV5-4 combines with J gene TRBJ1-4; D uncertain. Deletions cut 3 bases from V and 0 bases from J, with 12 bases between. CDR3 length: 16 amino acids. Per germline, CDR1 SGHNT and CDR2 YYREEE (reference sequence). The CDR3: CASSSYTKSTNEKLFF. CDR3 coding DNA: TGTGCCAGCAGCTCTTACACTAAATCAACTAATGAAAAACTGTTTTTT. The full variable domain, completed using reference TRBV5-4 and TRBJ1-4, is ETGVTQSPTHLIKTRGQQVTLRCSSQSGHNTVSWYQQALGQGPQFIFQYYREEENGRGNFPPRFSGLQFPNYSSELNVNALELDDSALYLCASSSYTKSTNEKLFFGSGTQLSVL.

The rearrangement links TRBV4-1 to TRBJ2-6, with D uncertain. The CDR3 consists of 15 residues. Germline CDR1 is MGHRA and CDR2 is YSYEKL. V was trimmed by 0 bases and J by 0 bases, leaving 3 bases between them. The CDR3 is CASSQDSSGANVLTF. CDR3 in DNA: TGCGCCAGCAGCCAAGATAGCTCTGGGGCCAACGTCCTGACTTTC.